The source of this T cell receptor beta chain is a study of CD8 T cells in Susac syndrome. CD8+ and CD4+ T cells from blood underwent TCR beta sequencing, which was carried out in a high-throughput format. Study-level points and caveats: Clonal expansion did not appear in Susac syndrome CD4+ T cell repertoires.

RNA was extracted with the RNeasy kit, and a quantity of about 0.45 to 1 ug was reverse transcribed using random hexamers. TCRdb redid the calling of the immunoSEQ multiplex PCR reads with MiXCR, one entry per CDR3 protein. The sample contains hundreds of thousands of distinct CDR3 sequences, 90% to 96% of which appear only once. V lost 7 bases and J 2 bases, leaving 18 bases between the germline ends. This CDR3 spans 14 amino acids. Germline V gene data show CDR1 as GTSNPN and CDR2 as SVGIG (reference sequence). Remarks on this clonotype: As yet, its antigen is unknown.

What was sequenced was CD4+ T cells from PBMCs. The sequence derives from a human donor with Susac syndrome. This rearrangement joins TRBV30 to TRBJ2-7; a possible D gene is TRBD2 (5 bases). The CDR3 loop reads CASGKIGGAYEQYF. The DNA for the CDR3 is TGTGCCTCCGGAAAAATCGGAGGCGCCTACGAGCAGTACTTC.